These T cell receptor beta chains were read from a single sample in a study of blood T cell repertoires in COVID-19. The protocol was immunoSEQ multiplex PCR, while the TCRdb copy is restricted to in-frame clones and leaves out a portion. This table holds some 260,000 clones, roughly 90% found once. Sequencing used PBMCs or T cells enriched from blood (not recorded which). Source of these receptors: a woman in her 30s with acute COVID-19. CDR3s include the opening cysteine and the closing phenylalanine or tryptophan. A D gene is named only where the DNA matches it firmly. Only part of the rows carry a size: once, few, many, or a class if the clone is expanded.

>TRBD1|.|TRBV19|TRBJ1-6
TGTGCCAGTAGGAGCCCGGGACAGCGGAATTCACCCCTCCACTTT
CASRSPGQRNSPLHF
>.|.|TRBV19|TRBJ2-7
TGTGCCAGTAGTAGCAACCTAGGCGAGCAGTACTTC
CASSSNLGEQYF
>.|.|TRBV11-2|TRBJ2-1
TGTGCCAGCAGCCCACAGTGGGCGGGTTACAATGAGCAGTTCTTC
CASSPQWAGYNEQFF
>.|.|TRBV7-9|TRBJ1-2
TGTGCCAGCAGCTTCGACAGGATCTTTGAGGGCTACACCTTC
CASSFDRIFEGYTF
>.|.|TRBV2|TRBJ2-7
TGTGCCAGCAGTCCCCCCTCTTACGAGCAGTACTTC
CASSPPSYEQYF
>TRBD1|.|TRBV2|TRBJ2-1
TGTGCCGGCCGGACAGGGGGTTGGAATGAGCAGTTCTTC
CAGRTGGWNEQFF
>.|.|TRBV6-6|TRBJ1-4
TGTGCCAGCAGTTACAGAGGGCGGTTAACCGAAAAACTGTTTTTT
CASSYRGRLTEKLFF
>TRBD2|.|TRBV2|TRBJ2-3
TGTGCCAGCAGACCGACTAGCGGGAGCACAGATACGCAGTATTTT
CASRPTSGSTDTQYF
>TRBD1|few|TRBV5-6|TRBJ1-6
TGTGCCAGTAGTACAGGGGGAAATTCACCCCTCCACTTT
CASSTGGNSPLHF
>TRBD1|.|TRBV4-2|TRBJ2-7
TGTGCCAGCAGCCCTCGTTTACAGGGGACACCCTACGAGCAGTACTTC
CASSPRLQGTPYEQYF
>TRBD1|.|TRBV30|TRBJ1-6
TGTGCCTGGAGGGTAGACAGGGTAAAATCACCCCTCCACTTT
CAWRVDRVKSPLHF
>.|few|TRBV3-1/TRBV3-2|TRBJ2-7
TGTGCCAGCAGCCAAGGGACAATCGGGTACGAGCAGTACTTC
CASSQGTIGYEQYF
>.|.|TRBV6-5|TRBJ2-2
TGTGCCAGCACCCGGGACACCCTTAACACCGGGGAGCTGTTTTTT
CASTRDTLNTGELFF
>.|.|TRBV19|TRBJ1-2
TGTGCCAGTAGTACGACAGGAGGCGGCTATGGCTACACCTTC
CASSTTGGGYGYTF
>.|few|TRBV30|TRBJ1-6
TGTGCCTGGAGTGTTCAGACTGCCGGGAATTCACCCCTCCACTTT
CAWSVQTAGNSPLHF
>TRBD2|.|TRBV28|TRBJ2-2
TGTGCCAGCAGTTTCCCGGGACTAGCGGGAGGAGGCACCGGGGAGCTGTTTTTT
CASSFPGLAGGGTGELFF
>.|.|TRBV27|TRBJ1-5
TGTGCCAGCAGTCCTCTTAACACCCCCCGGGGTCAGCCCCAGCATTTT
CASSPLNTPRGQPQHF
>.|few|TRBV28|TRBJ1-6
TGTGCCAGCAGTTTATTTGTAGGCAGGGGCGAGGAATATAATTCACCCCTCCACTTT
CASSLFVGRGEEYNSPLHF
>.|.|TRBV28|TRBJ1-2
TGTGCCAGCAGTTTAGGGACTGGGATTCGCTATGGCTACACCTTC
CASSLGTGIRYGYTF
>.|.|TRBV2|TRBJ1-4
TGTGCCAGCAGTGCCGAAGGAGTGCGTTATGAAAAACTGTTTTTT
CASSAEGVRYEKLFF
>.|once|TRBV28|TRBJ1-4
TGTGCCAGCAGTTCCGGGGGTAATGAAAAACTGTTTTTT
CASSSGGNEKLFF
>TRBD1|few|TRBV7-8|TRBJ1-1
TGTGCCAGCAGCTTTTTAACCGGGACAGGGGAAGCTTTCTTT
CASSFLTGTGEAFF
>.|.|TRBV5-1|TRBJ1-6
TGCGCCAGCAGCCTCGATGGGGGGGATAATTCACCCCTCCACTTT
CASSLDGGDNSPLHF
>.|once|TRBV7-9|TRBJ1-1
TGTGCCAGCAGCGCACACGGGACAAACACTGAAGCTTTCTTT
CASSAHGTNTEAFF
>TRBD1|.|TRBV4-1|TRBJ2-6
TGCGCCAGCAGCCAGGGTACAGGGGGTGGTGGGGCCAACGTCCTGACTTTC
CASSQGTGGGGANVLTF
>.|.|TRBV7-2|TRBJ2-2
TGTGCCAGCAGCTTCGGGATGAACACCGGGGAGCTGTTTTTT
CASSFGMNTGELFF
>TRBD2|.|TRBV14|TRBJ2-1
TGTGCCAGCAGCCAACTCGGAGCGGGGCTATACAATGAGCAGTTCTTC
CASSQLGAGLYNEQFF
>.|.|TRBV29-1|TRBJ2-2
TGCAGCGTTTCTGACAGGGCCGGGAGTAACACCGGGGAGCTGTTTTTT
CSVSDRAGSNTGELFF
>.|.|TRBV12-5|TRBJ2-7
TGTGCTAGTGGTTTGGGCCGGGGAAATGAGCAGTACTTC
CASGLGRGNEQYF
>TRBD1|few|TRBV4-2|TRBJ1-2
TGTGCCAGCAGCCAAGGCACTACCTACAGGGGAGGTAACTATGGCTACACCTTC
CASSQGTTYRGGNYGYTF
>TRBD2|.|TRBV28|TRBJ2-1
TGTGCCAGCACTGCGGGGGGAATGCCTTTCTACAATGAGCAGTTCTTC
CASTAGGMPFYNEQFF
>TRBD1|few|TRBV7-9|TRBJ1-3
TGTGCCAGCAGCGCGCAGGGGGCTGGAAACACCATATATTTT
CASSAQGAGNTIYF
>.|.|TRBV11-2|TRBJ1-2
TGTGCCAGCAGCTTAGGGTCCAGCTATGGCTACACCTTC
CASSLGSSYGYTF
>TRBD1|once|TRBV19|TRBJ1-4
TGTGCCAGTAGTCCCACAGGGGGGGAGGATGAAAAACTGTTTTTT
CASSPTGGEDEKLFF
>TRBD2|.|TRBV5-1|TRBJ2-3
TGCGCCAGCAGCTTGGGGCTAGCGGGGGGGCTGAATCCAGATACGCAGTATTTT
CASSLGLAGGLNPDTQYF
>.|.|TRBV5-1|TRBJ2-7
TGCGCCAGCAGCTTGGCAGGGATTGAGCAGTACTTC
CASSLAGIEQYF